These T cell receptor beta chains were read from a single sample in a study of shared T cell receptors in the human thymus. Measured with immunoSEQ multiplex PCR; TCRdb has only the in-frame clones, and not every one. The sample holds about 380,000 clones, 95% seen once. Sequencing was done on a sample of thymocytes. These TCRs come from a human donor. The CDR3 runs from the conserved cysteine through the conserved F or W. Each record gives: clone size, D gene, J gene, V gene, CDR3 protein, CDR3 DNA. The D gene is left open where the match is weak. Clone size appears in some rows only: once, few, many, or a class for an expanded clone.

>-|TRBD1|TRBJ2-5|TRBV9
CASRYRDRGHQETQYF
TGTGCCAGCAGGTACCGGGACAGGGGCCATCAAGAGACCCAGTACTTC
>-|-|TRBJ1-5|TRBV7-6
CASSPGPGRGNQPQHF
TGTGCCAGCAGCCCCGGCCCGGGAAGGGGCAATCAGCCCCAGCATTTT
>once|TRBD2|TRBJ2-1|TRBV7-3
CASGGRADEQFF
TGTGCCAGCGGCGGGAGGGCGGATGAGCAGTTCTTC
>-|-|TRBJ1-5|TRBV10-2
CASSETGRFEPQHF
TGCGCCAGCAGTGAGACAGGGAGATTTGAGCCCCAGCATTTT
>-|-|TRBJ1-4|TRBV27
CASSFKSRGTQNEKLFF
TGTGCCAGCAGTTTCAAGAGTCGGGGGACACAGAATGAAAAACTGTTTTTT
>-|TRBD1|TRBJ1-1|TRBV19
CASSTYAFGDRVGENTEAFF
TGTGCCAGTAGTACTTACGCCTTCGGGGACAGGGTAGGAGAGAACACTGAAGCTTTCTTT
>-|TRBD2|TRBJ2-7|TRBV27
CASRNRRTSGPTTYEQYF
TGTGCCAGCAGGAACCGTCGGACTAGCGGTCCTACTACCTACGAGCAGTACTTC
>-|-|TRBJ1-5|TRBV15
CATSRDCGQPQHF
TGTGCCACCAGCAGAGATTGCGGTCAGCCCCAGCATTTT
>-|TRBD1|TRBJ2-5|TRBV7-9
CASSSRDRVETQYF
TGTGCCAGCAGCTCCCGGGACAGGGTGGAGACCCAGTACTTC
>-|TRBD2|TRBJ2-2|TRBV29-1
CSARPIAGGTGELFF
TGCAGCGCTAGACCGATAGCGGGAGGCACCGGGGAGCTGTTTTTT
>-|-|TRBJ1-1|TRBV6-5
CASSHTTNTEAFF
TGTGCCAGCAGCCACACAACGAACACTGAAGCTTTCTTT
>-|TRBD2|TRBJ2-7|TRBV30
CAWSEKREYYEQYF
TGTGCCTGGTCTGAAAAGCGGGAGTACTACGAGCAGTACTTC
>-|TRBD1|TRBJ1-5|TRBV28
CASSLSGQTPYSNQPQHF
TGTGCCAGCAGTTTATCGGGACAGACACCTTATAGCAATCAGCCCCAGCATTTT
>-|-|TRBJ1-2|TRBV6-6
CASSPFPAGLYGYTF
TGTGCCAGCAGTCCATTTCCGGCCGGCCTCTATGGCTACACCTTC